This TCR beta chain was identified during a study of blood T cell repertoires in COVID-19. Study summary: Sites in the United States, Italy and Spain provided acute and convalescent COVID-19 samples. T cells, B-cell-depleted T cells, or PBMCs supplied cDNA or gDNA.

Germline V gene data show CDR1 as MDHEN and CDR2 as SYDVKM. The CDR3 consists of 13 residues. After removal of 6 bases from V and 2 bases from J, the junction contained 4 bases not matched to a gene. Authors' methods: Reference gene primers were amplified, and this amplification served to estimate nucleated cell counts. The assay was immunoSEQ multiplex PCR, and TCRdb's table has in-frame clones only and misses some. V and J calls plus clone size are reproduced from that table; the DNA served to infer D and trimming. The top ten hold around 1.7% of the sample, which has some 270,000 clones, around 86% seen once.

Sequenced material: peripheral blood. The TCR originated in a woman aged 55-75 years who had recovered from COVID-19. The chain employs TRBV28 and TRBJ2-7, with 7 nucleotides matching TRBD1. The CDR3 loop reads CASRPRGTYEQYF. In DNA, the CDR3 is TGTGCCAGCAGACCCAGGGGGACCTACGAGCAGTACTTC.